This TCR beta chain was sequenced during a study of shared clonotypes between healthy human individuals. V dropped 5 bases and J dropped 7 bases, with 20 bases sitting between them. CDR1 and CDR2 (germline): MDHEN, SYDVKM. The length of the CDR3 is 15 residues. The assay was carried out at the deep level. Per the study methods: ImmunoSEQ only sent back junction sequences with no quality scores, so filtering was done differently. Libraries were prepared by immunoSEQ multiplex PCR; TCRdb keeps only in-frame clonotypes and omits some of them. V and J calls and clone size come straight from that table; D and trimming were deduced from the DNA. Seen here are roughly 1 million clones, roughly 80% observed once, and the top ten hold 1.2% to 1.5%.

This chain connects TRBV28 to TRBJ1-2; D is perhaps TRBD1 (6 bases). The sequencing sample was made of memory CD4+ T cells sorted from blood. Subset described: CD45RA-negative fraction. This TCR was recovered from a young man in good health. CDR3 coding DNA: TGTGCCAGCAGTGACAGCTCCGGGACAATGCGTGGCTACACCTTC. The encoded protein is CASSDSSGTMRGYTF.